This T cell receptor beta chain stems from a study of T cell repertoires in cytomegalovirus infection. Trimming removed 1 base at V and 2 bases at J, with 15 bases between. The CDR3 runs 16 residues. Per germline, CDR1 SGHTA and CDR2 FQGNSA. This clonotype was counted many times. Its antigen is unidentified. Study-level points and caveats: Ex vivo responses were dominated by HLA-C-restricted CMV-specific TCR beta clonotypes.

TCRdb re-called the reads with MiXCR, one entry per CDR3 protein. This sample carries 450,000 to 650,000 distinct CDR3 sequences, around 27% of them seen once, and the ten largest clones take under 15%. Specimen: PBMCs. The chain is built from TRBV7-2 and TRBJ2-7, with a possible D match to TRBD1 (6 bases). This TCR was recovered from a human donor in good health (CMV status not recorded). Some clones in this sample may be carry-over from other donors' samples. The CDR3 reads CASSLESTGQTYEQYF. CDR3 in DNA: TGTGCCAGCAGCTTAGAGTCGACAGGCCAAACCTACGAGCAGTACTTC.